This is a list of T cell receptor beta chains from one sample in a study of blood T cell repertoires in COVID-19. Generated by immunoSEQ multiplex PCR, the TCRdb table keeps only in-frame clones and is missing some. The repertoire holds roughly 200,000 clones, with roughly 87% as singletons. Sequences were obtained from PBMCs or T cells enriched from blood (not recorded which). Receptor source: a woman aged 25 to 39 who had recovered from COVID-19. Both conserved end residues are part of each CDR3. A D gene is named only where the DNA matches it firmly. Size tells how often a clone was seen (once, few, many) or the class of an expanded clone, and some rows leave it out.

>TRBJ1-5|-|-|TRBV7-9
CASSLTGNNQPQHF
TGTGCCAGCAGCTTAACAGGGAATAATCAGCCCCAGCATTTT
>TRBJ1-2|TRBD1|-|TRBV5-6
CASSDGTGGEYGYTF
TGTGCCAGCAGCGATGGAACAGGGGGGGAATATGGCTACACCTTC
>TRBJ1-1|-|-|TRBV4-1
CASSRTHDTEAFF
TGCGCCAGCAGCCGGACACATGACACTGAAGCTTTCTTT
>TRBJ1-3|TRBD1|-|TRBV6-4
CASSVDRGSGNTIYF
TGTGCCAGCAGTGTCGACAGGGGTTCTGGAAACACCATATATTTT
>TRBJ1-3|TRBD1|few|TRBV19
CASSTDRETGNTIYF
TGTGCCAGTAGTACGGACAGGGAGACTGGAAACACCATATATTTT
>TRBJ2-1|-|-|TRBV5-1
CASSLGSNEQFF
TGCGCCAGCAGCTTGGGCAGCAATGAGCAGTTCTTC
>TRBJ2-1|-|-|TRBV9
CASSPVSGSPNEQFF
TGTGCCAGCAGCCCAGTAAGCGGAAGCCCCAATGAGCAGTTCTTC
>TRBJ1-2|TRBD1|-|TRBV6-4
CASSRGQGYYGYTF
TGTGCCAGCAGTAGGGGACAGGGATACTATGGCTACACCTTC
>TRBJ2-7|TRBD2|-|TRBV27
CASSLWGGGSYEQYF
TGTGCCAGCAGTTTATGGGGCGGGGGCTCCTACGAGCAGTACTTC
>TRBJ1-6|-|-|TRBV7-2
CASSLRRQQGPAPLHF
TGTGCCAGCAGCTTACGTCGACAGCAAGGGCCCGCACCCCTCCACTTT
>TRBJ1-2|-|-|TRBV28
CASSLHADSNYGYTF
TGTGCCAGCAGTTTACACGCGGACTCTAACTATGGCTACACCTTC
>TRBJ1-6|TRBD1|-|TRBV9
CASSPWTGSSPLHF
TGTGCCAGCAGCCCGTGGACAGGGAGTTCACCCCTCCACTTT
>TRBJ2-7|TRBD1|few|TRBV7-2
CASSFSGTGGYEQYF
TGTGCCAGCAGCTTTTCGGGGACAGGGGGCTACGAGCAGTACTTC
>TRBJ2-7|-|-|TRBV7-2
CASSPTRTGVKRGYEQYF
TGTGCCAGCAGCCCGACTAGAACGGGGGTAAAAAGGGGCTACGAGCAGTACTTC
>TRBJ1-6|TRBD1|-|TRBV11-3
CASSPRGSSYNSPLHF
TGTGCCAGCAGCCCCAGGGGGAGTTCCTATAATTCACCCCTCCACTTT
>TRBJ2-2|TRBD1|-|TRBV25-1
CASSEGQGGKGELFF
TGTGCCAGCAGTGAGGGGCAAGGGGGCAAGGGGGAGCTGTTTTTT